This record looks at one T cell receptor (beta chain) sequence and its context. This clone was seen a few times. The antigen this receptor binds is unknown. Qualities for individual bases were not recorded, and no much larger clone is one base off. Between about 2013 and 2017, the patients underwent resection in either Japan or China. Two lung cancer pathologists independently reviewed H&E slides to confirm the histologic diagnosis of every case. Premalignant or tumor cells were enriched for nucleic acid extraction by macro-dissection performed after pathologic assessment. DNA was isolated from FFPE tissue using the AllPrep DNA/RNA FFPE Kit. The immunoSEQ hsTCRbeta Kit was used to sequence TCR beta CDR3 regions from DNA. Processing in the source paper ran as follows. The ImmunoSEQ Analyzer was used to analyse the TCR sequencing data. T cell clonality was defined as 1 minus Pielou's evenness computed on productive rearrangements. T cell diversity was measured with the inverse Simpson index on productive templates. T cell density was TCR beta template counts normalized to usable DNA, estimated by amplifying and sequencing housekeeping genes. TCR metrics were compared across histologic stages using two-sided Kruskal-Wallis tests. This immuneACCESS table, as held by TCRdb, lists in-frame sequences with V and J called but not all clones. Of the missing ones, under half trace to an unresolved V gene in checked studies; the others have no known cause. D and trimming come from the DNA, and the V and J calls and clone size come from that table. In this sample the table shows approximately 26,000 clones, 65% to 75% of which occur a single time. Clones ranked in the top ten supply 5% to 7% of the sample.

The source of the sample is a study of immune evolution from preneoplasia to lung adenocarcinoma (dated by TCRdb to the early 2020s). Regarding the complete study: HLA loss of heterozygosity was observed in approximately 7%, 15% and 30% of AIS, MIA and ADC lesions, respectively, and was not observed in any AAH lesions. The study profiled immune contexture across lung adenocarcinoma precursors and invasive adenocarcinoma using immune gene expression, TCR sequencing and multiplex immunofluorescence. Resected precursor lesions (AAH, AIS, MIA) and invasive adenocarcinomas were compared against paired morphologically normal lung tissue. Sample size was based on specimen availability rather than a prior power calculation. The immune data were combined with whole exome sequencing and methylation data from the same cohort of nodules. The overall cohort comprised approximately 53 patients with pulmonary nodules who underwent surgical resection. A total of some 53 patients contributed TCR sequencing data. The study reported that some 100 samples were used for TCR sequencing. POLYSOLVER was used to infer Class I HLA alleles from exome data, and LOHHLA was used to detect allele-specific HLA loss. What the research found in general, with its limitations: The highest T cell clonality was observed in KRAS-mutant nodules compared with EGFR-mutant or double wild-type lesions. Normal lung had the highest top T cell clone frequencies, and these frequencies appeared to fall progressively from AAH through AIS, MIA and invasive adenocarcinoma. The findings rested on association rather than direct causation, and larger cohorts with long-term follow-up and longitudinal biopsies were considered necessary. The highest clonality was observed in normal lung, whereas higher T cell density and diversity but lower clonality appeared to be present in later-stage lesions. Because all patients were from Japan and China, applicability to Western populations was uncertain.

Here V drops 4 bases and J drops 3 bases, and the junction holds 7 bases not matched to any gene. The germline V gene supplies CDR1 SGHTA and CDR2 FQGNSA. The CDR3 covers 18 residues, taking in both the cysteine and the phenylalanine. The sequence is cut down to CDR3 DNA, 54 bases in frame from base 1. This sequence uses TRBV7-2 and TRBJ2-3, with TRBD2 identical over 16 junction bases. The sample was FFPE invasive lung adenocarcinoma tissue. The meaning of the sample's cell subset or site label: frankly invasive lung adenocarcinoma (ADC). The clonotype originates from a person aged 55 to 75 with invasive lung adenocarcinoma. Some clones in this sample may be carry-over from other donors' samples. This receptor carries the CDR3 CASSSRGTSGRETDTQYF. At the DNA level, the sequence is TGTGCCAGCAGCTCTAGGGGGACTAGCGGGAGGGAGACAGATACGCAGTATTTT.